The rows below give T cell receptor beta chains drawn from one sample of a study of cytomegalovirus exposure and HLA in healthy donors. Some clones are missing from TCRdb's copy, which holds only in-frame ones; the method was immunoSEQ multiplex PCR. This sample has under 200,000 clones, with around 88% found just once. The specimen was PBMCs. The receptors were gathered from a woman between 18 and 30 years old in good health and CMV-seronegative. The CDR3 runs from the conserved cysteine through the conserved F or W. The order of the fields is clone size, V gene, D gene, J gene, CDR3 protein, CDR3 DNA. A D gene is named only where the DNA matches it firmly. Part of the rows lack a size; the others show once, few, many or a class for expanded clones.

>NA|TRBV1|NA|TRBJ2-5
CTSSQDGVLGQETQYF
TGCACCAGCAGCCAAGATGGAGTATTAGGCCAAGAGACCCAGTACTTC
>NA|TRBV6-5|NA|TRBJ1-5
CASSYSGQGQPQHF
TGTGCCAGCAGTTACTCGGGGCAAGGGCAGCCCCAGCATTTT
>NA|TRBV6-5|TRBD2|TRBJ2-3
CASSPPGGGTDTQYF
TGTGCCAGCAGCCCTCCCGGGGGGGGCACAGATACGCAGTATTTT
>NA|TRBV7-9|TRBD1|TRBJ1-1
CASSFGQGAGNAFF
TGTGCCAGCAGCTTCGGACAGGGGGCGGGGAATGCTTTCTTT
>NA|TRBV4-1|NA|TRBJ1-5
CASSQDAPTGAVQPQHF
TGCGCCAGCAGCCAAGACGCTCCGACAGGAGCGGTGCAGCCCCAGCATTTT
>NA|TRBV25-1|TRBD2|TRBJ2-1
CASSEAGGMSSYNEQFF
TGTGCCAGCAGTGAAGCGGGAGGGATGAGCTCCTACAATGAGCAGTTCTTC
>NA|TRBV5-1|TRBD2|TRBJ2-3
CASSLGGRGGTDTQYF
TGCGCCAGCAGCTTGGGAGGGAGGGGAGGAACAGATACGCAGTATTTT
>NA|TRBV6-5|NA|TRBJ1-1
CASSYSADTIEAFF
TGTGCCAGCAGTTACTCGGCGGACACTATTGAAGCTTTCTTT
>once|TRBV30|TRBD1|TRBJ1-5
CAWSGQGVGSQHF
TGTGCCTGGAGCGGACAGGGGGTTGGTTCCCAGCATTTT
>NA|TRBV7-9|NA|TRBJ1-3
CASSSGSGNTIYF
TGTGCCAGCAGTAGCGGCTCTGGAAACACCATATATTTT
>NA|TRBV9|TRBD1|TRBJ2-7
CASSVAGGGYEQYF
TGTGCCAGCAGCGTAGCAGGGGGCGGCTACGAGCAGTACTTC
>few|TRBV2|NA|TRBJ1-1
CASSEAVGGGAFF
TGTGCCAGCAGTGAAGCGGTTGGCGGAGGGGCTTTCTTT
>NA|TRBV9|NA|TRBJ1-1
CASSVGGNPAFF
TGTGCCAGCAGCGTCGGGGGTAACCCAGCTTTCTTT
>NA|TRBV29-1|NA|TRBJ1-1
CSVYRDTEAFF
TGCAGCGTTTACAGGGACACTGAAGCTTTCTTT
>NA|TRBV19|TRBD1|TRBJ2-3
CASRPRQGSTDTQYF
TGTGCCAGTAGACCGCGACAGGGCAGCACAGATACGCAGTATTTT
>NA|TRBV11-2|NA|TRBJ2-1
CASWRGGDEQFF
TGTGCCAGCTGGAGGGGGGGAGATGAGCAGTTCTTC
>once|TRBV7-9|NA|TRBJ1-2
CASSPIGGGYGYTF
TGTGCCAGCAGCCCAATTGGGGGCGGCTATGGCTACACCTTC
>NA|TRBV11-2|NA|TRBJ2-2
CASSLAGAGELFF
TGTGCCAGCAGCTTAGCAGGGGCCGGGGAGCTGTTTTTT
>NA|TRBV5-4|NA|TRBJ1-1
CASSLTTFIEDEAFF
TGTGCCAGCAGCTTAACCACCTTCATCGAGGATGAAGCTTTCTTT
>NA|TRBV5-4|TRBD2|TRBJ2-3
CASRPGLAGGPGDTQYF
TGTGCCAGCAGGCCGGGACTAGCGGGGGGGCCTGGAGATACGCAGTATTTT
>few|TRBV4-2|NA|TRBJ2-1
CASSRPGGEQFF
TGTGCCAGCAGCCGCCCCGGAGGGGAGCAGTTCTTC
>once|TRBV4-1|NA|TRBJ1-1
CASSQAQMTGRVLEAFF
TGCGCCAGCAGCCAAGCCCAAATGACAGGTAGAGTTCTAGAAGCTTTCTTT
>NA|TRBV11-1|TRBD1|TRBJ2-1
CASRTGQGNNEQFF
TGTGCCAGCAGAACGGGACAGGGTAACAATGAGCAGTTCTTC
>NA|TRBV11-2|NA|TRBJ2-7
CASSLILFGAQNYYEQYF
TGTGCCAGCAGCTTAATCCTCTTTGGGGCTCAGAACTACTACGAGCAGTACTTC
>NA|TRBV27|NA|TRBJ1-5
CASSLSGQGSNQPQHF
TGTGCCAGCAGTTTATCGGGGCAGGGAAGCAATCAGCCCCAGCATTTT
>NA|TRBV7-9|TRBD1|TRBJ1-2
CASSFEDRLEGYTF
TGTGCCAGCAGCTTCGAGGACAGGCTGGAGGGCTACACCTTC
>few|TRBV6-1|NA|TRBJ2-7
CAGGTDLYEQYF
TGTGCCGGCGGGACAGACCTCTACGAGCAGTACTTC
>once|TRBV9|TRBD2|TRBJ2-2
CARLAREDIGELFF
TGTGCCAGGTTGGCGCGGGAGGATATCGGGGAGCTGTTTTTT
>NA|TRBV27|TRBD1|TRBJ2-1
CASSFGTVPSYNEQFF
TGTGCCAGCAGTTTCGGGACAGTCCCTTCCTACAATGAGCAGTTCTTC
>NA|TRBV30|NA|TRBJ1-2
CAWRAGGFDGYTF
TGTGCCTGGAGGGCGGGGGGTTTTGATGGCTACACCTTC
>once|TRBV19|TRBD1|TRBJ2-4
CASSPAGTGKNIQYF
TGTGCCAGTAGTCCCGCCGGGACAGGGAAGAACATTCAGTACTTC
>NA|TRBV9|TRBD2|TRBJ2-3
CASSLFGASGRGTDTQYF
TGTGCCAGCAGCCTCTTTGGGGCTAGCGGGAGAGGGACAGATACGCAGTATTTT
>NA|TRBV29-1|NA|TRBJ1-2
CTPRFIRYTF
TGCACCCCGCGTTTCATTCGCTACACCTTC
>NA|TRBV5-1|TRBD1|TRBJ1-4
CASSLLPTGGNEKLFF
TGCGCCAGCAGCCTACTACCGACAGGGGGGAATGAAAAACTGTTTTTT
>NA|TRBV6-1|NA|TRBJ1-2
CASSERGLNYGYTF
TGTGCCAGCAGTGAAAGGGGCCTAAACTATGGCTACACCTTC
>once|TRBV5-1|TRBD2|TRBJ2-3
CASSSLWTSGSTDTQYF
TGCGCCAGCAGCTCATTATGGACTAGCGGGAGCACAGATACGCAGTATTTT
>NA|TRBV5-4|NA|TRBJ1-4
CASSLAPGNTNEKLFF
TGTGCCAGCAGCTTGGCTCCGGGGAACACTAATGAAAAACTGTTTTTT
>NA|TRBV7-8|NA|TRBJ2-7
CASSLALTTVYEQYF
TGTGCCAGCAGCTTAGCCCTCACGACTGTTTACGAGCAGTACTTC
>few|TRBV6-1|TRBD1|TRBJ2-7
CATGQGTPYEQYF
TGTGCCACCGGACAGGGGACCCCCTACGAGCAGTACTTC
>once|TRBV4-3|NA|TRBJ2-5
CASSQGLLETQYF
TGCGCCAGCAGCCAAGGGTTACTCGAGACCCAGTACTTC